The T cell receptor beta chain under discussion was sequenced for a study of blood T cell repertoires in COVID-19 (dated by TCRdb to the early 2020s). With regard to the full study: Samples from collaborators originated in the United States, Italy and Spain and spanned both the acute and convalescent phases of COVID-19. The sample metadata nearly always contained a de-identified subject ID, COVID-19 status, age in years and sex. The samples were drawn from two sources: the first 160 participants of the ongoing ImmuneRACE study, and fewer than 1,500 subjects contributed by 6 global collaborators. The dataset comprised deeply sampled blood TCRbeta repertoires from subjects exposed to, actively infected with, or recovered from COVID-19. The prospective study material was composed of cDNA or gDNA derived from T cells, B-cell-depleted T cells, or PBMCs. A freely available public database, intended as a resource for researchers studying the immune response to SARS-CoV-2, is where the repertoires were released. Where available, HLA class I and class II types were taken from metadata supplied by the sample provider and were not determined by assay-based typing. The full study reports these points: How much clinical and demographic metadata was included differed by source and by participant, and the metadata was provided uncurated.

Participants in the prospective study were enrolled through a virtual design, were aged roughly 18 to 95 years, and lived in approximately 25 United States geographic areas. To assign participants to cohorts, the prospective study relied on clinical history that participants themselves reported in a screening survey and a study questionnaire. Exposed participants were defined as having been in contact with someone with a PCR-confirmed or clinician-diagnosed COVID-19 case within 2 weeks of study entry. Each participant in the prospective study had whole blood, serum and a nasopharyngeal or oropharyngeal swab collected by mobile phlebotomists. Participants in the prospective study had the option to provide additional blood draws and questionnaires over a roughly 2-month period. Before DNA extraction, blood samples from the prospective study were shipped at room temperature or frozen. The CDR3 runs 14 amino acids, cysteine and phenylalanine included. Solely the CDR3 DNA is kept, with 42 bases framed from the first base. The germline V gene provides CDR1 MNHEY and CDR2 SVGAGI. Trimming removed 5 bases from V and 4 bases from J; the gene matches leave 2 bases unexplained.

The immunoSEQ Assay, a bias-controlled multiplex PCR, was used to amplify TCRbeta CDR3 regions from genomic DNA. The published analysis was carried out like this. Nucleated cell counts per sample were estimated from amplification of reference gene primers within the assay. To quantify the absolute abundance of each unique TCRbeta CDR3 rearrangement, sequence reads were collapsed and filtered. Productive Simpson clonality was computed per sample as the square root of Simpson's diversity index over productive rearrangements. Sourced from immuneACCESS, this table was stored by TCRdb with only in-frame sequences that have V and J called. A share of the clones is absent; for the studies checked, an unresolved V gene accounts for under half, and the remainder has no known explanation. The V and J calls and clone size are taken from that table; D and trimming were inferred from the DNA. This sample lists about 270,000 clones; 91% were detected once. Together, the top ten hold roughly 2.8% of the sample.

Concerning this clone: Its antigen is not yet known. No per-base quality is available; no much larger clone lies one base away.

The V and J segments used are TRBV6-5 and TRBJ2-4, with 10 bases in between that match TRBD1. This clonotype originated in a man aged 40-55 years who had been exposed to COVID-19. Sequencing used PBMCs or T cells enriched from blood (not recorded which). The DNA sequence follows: TGTGCCAGCAGTCGGACAGGGGGAAAAAACATTCAGTACTTC. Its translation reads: CASSRTGGKNIQYF.